This TCR beta chain was recorded in a study of blood T cells in healthy people across ages. This clonotype was seen a single time. Alongside a J-beta primer mix, a sample-barcoded 5' primer served in a second PCR lasting roughly 7 to 11 cycles. TCRdb independently ran MiXCR on the 5' RACE reads; one entry per CDR3 protein. The sample lists about 640,000 distinct CDR3 sequences, 58% occurring once. The CDR3 runs to 15 residues. J lost 8 bases, V lost 3 bases, and 9 bases had no gene match. This chain uses TRBV12-3 or TRBV12-4 with TRBJ2-1; TRBD2 matches 8 bases. This receptor was obtained from a man between 60 and 75 years old in good health. Sequencing was performed on blood. Written as DNA, the CDR3 is TGTGCCAGCAGTTTGGGGACTAGTATTCGGGATGAGCAGTTCTTC. Protein sequence: CASSLGTSIRDEQFF.